Shown below are 13 T cell receptor beta chains from a single sample sequenced in a study of spatial heterogeneity in lung cancer. One entry per CDR3 protein results from TCRdb running MiXCR on the 5' RACE reads. The sample has around 7,700 distinct CDR3 sequences; approximately 5% are singletons. The time point here: sample taken at primary tumor resection. Whole RNA was taken from tumor, nontumor lung or frozen PBMC; it was then sequenced unsorted. Sequenced here: normal lung tissue next to the tumor, sampled at surgery. The receptors were gathered from a female donor with early-stage non-small cell lung cancer.

The rearrangement joins TRBV28 to TRBJ2-7; D is ambiguous. This CDR3 is built from 15 residues. Germline V CDR1 and CDR2: MDHEN, SYDVKM. V was shortened by 7 bases and J by 0 bases, with 16 bases between the two germline ends. CDR3 sequence reads: CASTPNRVNSYEQYF. The DNA for the CDR3 is TGTGCCAGCACCCCCAACAGAGTAAACTCCTACGAGCAGTACTTC.

In its sample, this clonotype ranks as medium-sized (0.01 to 0.1%). The chain combines TRBV2 with TRBJ1-1, with 8 bases that match TRBD1. The V segment lost 10 bases and the J segment 0 bases; nucleotides outside the gene matches: 4. The CDR3 length is 13 residues. Germline V lookup: CDR1 SNHLY, CDR2 FYNNEI. The CDR3 here is CANKQGVNTEAFF. For the CDR3, the DNA is TGTGCCAACAAACAGGGGGTGAACACTGAAGCTTTCTTT.

The genes are TRBV10-1 and TRBJ2-1, with unresolved D. Trimming left V 4 bases short and J 7 bases short, with 8 bases between. The germline V gene has CDR1 WNHNN and CDR2 SYGVQD (reference sequence). The CDR3 is 12 amino acids. CDR3 amino acids: CASSGGRNEQFF. The CDR3 nucleotides read TGCGCCAGCAGTGGGGGTAGAAATGAGCAGTTCTTC.

This clonotype was recorded many times. The genes are TRBV11-2 and TRBJ2-1, with D perhaps TRBD1 (5 bases). Trimming took 5 bases from V and 7 from J, leaving 18 bases between them. Germline-derived CDR1 and CDR2 are SGHAT and FQNNGV. This CDR3 contains 15 residues. CDR3 loop: CASSPRGPSGNEQFF. DNA for the CDR3: TGTGCCAGCAGCCCAAGGGGCCCTTCAGGAAATGAGCAGTTCTTC.

This clonotype is medium-sized by share. The V gene is TRBV12-3 or TRBV12-4, the J gene TRBJ1-1; D not resolved. The CDR3 extends over 14 amino acids. V was shortened by 5 bases and J by 4 bases, with 14 bases between the two germline ends. The CDR3 DNA reads TGTGCCAGCAGTCCCCGCCCGTATCGCACTGAAGCTTTCTTT. Translation gives CASSPRPYRTEAFF.

In its sample, this clonotype is medium-sized (0.01 to 0.1%). This chain joins TRBV12-3 or TRBV12-4 and TRBJ2-7; TRBD1 matches 7 bases. V shed 4 bases, J shed 5 bases, and the junction held 2 bases outside the gene matches. The CDR3 contains 12 residues. Here the CDR3 DNA reads TGTGCCAGCAGTTCGACAGGGCACGAGCAGTACTTC. Protein sequence: CASSSTGHEQYF.

This clonotype was seen at least ten times. V usage is TRBV20-1 and J usage is TRBJ2-7, with 13 bases fitting TRBD2. Germline CDR1 DFQATT, CDR2 SNEGSKA (reference sequence). V was pared by 6 bases and J by 0 bases, with 8 bases of the junction left unmatched. The CDR3 is 16 amino acids. The chain's CDR3 is CSAKLAGGDRSYEQYF. CDR3 bases: TGCAGTGCGAAACTAGCGGGAGGGGACCGCTCCTACGAGCAGTACTTC.

This clonotype was found a few times. This chain links TRBV7-2 with TRBJ2-3; no clear D gene. Between the trimmed V and J ends, which lost 0 bases and 2 bases, there was a span of 12 bases. The CDR3 consists of 16 residues. From germline, CDR1 is SGHTA and CDR2 FQGNSA. Written as DNA, the CDR3 is TGTGCCAGCAGCTTAGCAGGCGGAGCATTCACAGATACGCAGTATTTT. Amino acids: CASSLAGGAFTDTQYF.

This clonotype was recorded at least ten times. The chain joins TRBV3-1 to TRBJ2-7; D could derive from TRBD1 or TRBD2 (5 bases each). The CDR3 loop spans 13 amino acids. V was clipped by 4 bases and J by 6 bases, with 13 bases between them. The germline gives CDR1 LGHDT, CDR2 YNNKEL (reference sequence). CDR3: CASSPGTVAEQYF. The CDR3 region has the DNA TGTGCCAGCAGCCCCGGGACGGTGGCCGAGCAGTACTTC.

The gene calls are TRBV7-9 and TRBJ2-1, with TRBD1 as a possible D gene (6 bases). Looked up from germline, CDR1 is SEHNR and CDR2 is FQNEAQ (reference sequence). This CDR3 has 15 residues. Trimming stripped 4 bases from V and 3 bases from J, with 13 bases between. The CDR3 here is CASSSTGWDYNEQFF. The CDR3 coding sequence is TGTGCCAGCAGCTCGACAGGATGGGACTACAATGAGCAGTTCTTC.

This clonotype was seen repeatedly, ten times or more. The chain couples TRBV29-1 to TRBJ2-7, with a tentative D call TRBD1 (5 bases). The V gene lost 5 bases and the J gene lost 6 bases, with 14 bases spanning the gap. CDR1 is SQVTM, CDR2 ANQGSEA, per germline. The CDR3 is 12 amino acids. The CDR3 sequence: CSVTQGRREQYF. As DNA, the CDR3 is TGCAGCGTTACTCAGGGCAGGCGCGAGCAGTACTTC.

In its sample, this clonotype was seen many times. This sequence joins TRBV24-1 and TRBJ2-1; 8 bases are a match to TRBD1. There are 17 residues in the CDR3. V gave up 5 bases and J gave up 3 bases; unmatched junction bases: 11. CDR1 is KGHDR, CDR2 SFDVKD, per germline. This CDR3 is CATSGSIGTGNYNEQFF. The CDR3 DNA reads TGTGCCACCAGTGGTTCCATAGGGACAGGAAACTACAATGAGCAGTTCTTC.

This clonotype occurred many times. V and J are TRBV2 and TRBJ1-2; 7 nucleotides match TRBD1. CDR1 and CDR2 from the germline V gene are SNHLY and FYNNEI. This CDR3 spans 12 amino acids. The junction had 4 bases not matched to a gene; V was cut back by 8 bases and J by 4 bases. CDR3 loop: CASQDRIYGYTF. The CDR3, as DNA: TGTGCCAGCCAGGACAGGATCTATGGCTACACCTTC. The full variable domain, rest sourced from reference TRBV2 and TRBJ1-2, is EPEVTQTPSHQVTQMGQEVILRCVPISNHLYFYWYRQILGQKVEFLVSFYNNEISEKSEIFDDQFSVERPDGSNFTLKIRSTKLEDSAMYFCASQDRIYGYTFGSGTRLTVV.